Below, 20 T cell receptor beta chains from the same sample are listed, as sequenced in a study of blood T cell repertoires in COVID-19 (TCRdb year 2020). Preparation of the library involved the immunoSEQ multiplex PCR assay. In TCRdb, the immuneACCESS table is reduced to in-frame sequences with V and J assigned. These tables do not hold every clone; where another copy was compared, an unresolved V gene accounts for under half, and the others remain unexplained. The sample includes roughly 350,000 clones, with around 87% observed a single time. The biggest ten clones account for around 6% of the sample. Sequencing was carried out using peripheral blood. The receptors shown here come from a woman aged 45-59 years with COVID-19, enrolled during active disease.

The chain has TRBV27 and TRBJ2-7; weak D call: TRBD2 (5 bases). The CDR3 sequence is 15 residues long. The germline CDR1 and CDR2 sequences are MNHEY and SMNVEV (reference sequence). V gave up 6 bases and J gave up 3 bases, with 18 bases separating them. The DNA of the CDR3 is TGTGCCAGCAGCCCCATCCGGGATCTCGGCTACGAGCAGTACTTC. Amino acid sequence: CASSPIRDLGYEQYF.

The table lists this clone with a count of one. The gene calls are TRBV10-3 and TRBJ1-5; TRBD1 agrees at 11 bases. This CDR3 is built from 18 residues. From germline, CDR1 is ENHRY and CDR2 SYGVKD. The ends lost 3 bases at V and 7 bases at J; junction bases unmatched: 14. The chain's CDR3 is CAISEFPGQGDSSQPQHF. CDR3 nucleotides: TGTGCCATCAGTGAATTCCCGGGACAGGGGGACTCCAGCCAGCCCCAGCATTTT.

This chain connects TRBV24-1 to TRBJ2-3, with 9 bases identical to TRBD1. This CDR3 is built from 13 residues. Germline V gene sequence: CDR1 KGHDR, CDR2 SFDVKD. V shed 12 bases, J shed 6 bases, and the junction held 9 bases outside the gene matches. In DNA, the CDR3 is TGTGCCGCGGGACAGGGCCCAAGGGATACGCAGTATTTT. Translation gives CAAGQGPRDTQYF.

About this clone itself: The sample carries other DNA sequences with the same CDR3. CDR3 in amino acids: CASSLAGGNTEAFF. As DNA, the CDR3 is TGTGCCAGCAGCTTGGCCGGGGGGAACACTGAAGCTTTCTTT. V gene TRBV7-9 combines with J gene TRBJ1-1, with D maybe TRBD1 (5 bases). The germline CDR1 and CDR2 sequences are SEHNR and FQNEAQ (reference sequence). The ends were cut back, 3 bases at V and 1 base at J, with 9 bases in the middle. CDR3 length: 14 residues.

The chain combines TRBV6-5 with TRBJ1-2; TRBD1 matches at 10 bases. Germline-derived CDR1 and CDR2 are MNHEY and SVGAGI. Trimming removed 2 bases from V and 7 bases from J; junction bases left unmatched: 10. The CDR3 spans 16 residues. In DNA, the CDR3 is TGTGCCAGCAGTTACAACTCCGAGACAGGGGGCAGTGGCTACACCTTC. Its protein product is CASSYNSETGGSGYTF.

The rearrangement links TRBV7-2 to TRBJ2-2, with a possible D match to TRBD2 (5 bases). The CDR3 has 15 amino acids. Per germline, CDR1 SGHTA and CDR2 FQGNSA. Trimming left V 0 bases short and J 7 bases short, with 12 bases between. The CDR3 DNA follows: TGTGCCAGCAGCTTAGCTTCCCTCGACTACGGGGAGCTGTTTTTT. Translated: CASSLASLDYGELFF.

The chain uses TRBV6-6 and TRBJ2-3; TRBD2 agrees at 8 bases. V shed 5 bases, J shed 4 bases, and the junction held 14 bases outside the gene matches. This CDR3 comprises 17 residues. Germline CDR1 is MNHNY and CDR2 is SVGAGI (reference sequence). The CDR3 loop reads CASSPPRAGVIPDTQYF. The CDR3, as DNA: TGTGCCAGCAGTCCACCAAGAGCGGGAGTCATTCCAGATACGCAGTATTTT.

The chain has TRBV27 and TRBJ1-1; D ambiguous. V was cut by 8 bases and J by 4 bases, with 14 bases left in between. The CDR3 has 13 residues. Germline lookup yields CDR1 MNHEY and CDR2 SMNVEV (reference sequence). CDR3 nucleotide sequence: TGTGCCAGCCAAGCCGGGTTTGTCACTGAAGCTTTCTTT. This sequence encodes CASQAGFVTEAFF.

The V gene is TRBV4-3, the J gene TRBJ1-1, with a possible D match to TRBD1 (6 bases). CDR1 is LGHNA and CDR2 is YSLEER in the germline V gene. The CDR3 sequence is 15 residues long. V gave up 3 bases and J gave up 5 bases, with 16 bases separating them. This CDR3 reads CASSHGWGGGTEAFF. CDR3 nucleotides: TGCGCCAGCAGCCATGGGTGGGGAGGGGGTACTGAAGCTTTCTTT.

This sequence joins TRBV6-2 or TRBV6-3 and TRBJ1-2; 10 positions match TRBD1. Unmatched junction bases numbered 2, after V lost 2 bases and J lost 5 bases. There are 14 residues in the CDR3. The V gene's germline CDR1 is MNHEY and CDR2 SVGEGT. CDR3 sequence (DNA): TGTGCCAGCAGTTACAGGGACAGGGGTTATGGCTACACCTTC. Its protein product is CASSYRDRGYGYTF.

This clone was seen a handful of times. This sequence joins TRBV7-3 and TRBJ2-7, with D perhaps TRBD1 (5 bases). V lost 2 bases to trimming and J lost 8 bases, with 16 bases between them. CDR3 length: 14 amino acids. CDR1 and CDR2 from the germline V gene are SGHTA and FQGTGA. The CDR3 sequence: CASSLGDRYSQQYF. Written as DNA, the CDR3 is TGTGCCAGCAGCTTAGGAGACAGATATTCCCAGCAGTACTTC.

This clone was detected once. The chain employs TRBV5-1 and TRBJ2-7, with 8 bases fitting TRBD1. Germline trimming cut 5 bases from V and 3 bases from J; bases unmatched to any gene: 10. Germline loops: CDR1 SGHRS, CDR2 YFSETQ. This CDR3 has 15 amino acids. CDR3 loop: CASRLLQGAGYEQYF. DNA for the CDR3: TGCGCCAGCAGGTTGCTCCAGGGGGCGGGCTACGAGCAGTACTTC.

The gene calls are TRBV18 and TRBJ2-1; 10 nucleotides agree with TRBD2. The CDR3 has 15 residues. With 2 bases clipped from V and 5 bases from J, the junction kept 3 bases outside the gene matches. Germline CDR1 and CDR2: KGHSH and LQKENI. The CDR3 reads CASSPGGLANNEQFF. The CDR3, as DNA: TGTGCCAGCTCACCAGGGGGACTAGCGAACAATGAGCAGTTCTTC.

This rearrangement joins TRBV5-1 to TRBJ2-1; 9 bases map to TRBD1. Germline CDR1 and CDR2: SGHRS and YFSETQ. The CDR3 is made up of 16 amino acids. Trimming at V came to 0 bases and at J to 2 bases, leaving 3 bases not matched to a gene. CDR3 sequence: CASSLATGGAYNEQFF. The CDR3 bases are TGCGCCAGCAGCTTGGCCACAGGGGGCGCCTACAATGAGCAGTTCTTC.

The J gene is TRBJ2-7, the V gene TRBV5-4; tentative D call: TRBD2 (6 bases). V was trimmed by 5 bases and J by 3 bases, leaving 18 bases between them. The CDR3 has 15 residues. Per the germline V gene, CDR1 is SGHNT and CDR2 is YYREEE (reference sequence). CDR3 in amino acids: CASRNGTGVRYEQYF. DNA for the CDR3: TGTGCCAGCAGGAATGGGACGGGAGTCCGCTACGAGCAGTACTTC.

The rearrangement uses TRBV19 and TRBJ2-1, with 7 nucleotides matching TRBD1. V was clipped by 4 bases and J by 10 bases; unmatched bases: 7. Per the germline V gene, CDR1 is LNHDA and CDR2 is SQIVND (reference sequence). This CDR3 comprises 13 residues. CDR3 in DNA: TGTGCCAGTAGTAGACAGGGATCTTGGGAGCAGTTCTTC. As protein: CASSRQGSWEQFF.

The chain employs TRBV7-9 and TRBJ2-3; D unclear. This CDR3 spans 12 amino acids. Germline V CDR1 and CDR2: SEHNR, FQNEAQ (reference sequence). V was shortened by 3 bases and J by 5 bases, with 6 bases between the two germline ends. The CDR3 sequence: CASSFVKDTQYF. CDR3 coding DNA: TGTGCCAGCAGCTTCGTTAAAGATACGCAGTATTTT.

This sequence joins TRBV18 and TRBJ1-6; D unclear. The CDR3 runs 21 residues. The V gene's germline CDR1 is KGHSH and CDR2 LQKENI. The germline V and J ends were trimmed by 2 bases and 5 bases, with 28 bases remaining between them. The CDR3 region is CASSPLSAVAAKQNDNSPLHF. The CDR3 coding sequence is TGTGCCAGCTCACCATTGTCGGCTGTAGCGGCAAAACAGAATGATAATTCACCCCTCCACTTT.

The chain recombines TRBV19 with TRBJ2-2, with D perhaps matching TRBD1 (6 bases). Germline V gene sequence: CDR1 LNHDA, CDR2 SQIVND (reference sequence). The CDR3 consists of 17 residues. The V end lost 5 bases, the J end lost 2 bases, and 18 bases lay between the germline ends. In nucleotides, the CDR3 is TGTGCCAGTAGTCCACGAACAGGGATTCGCAACACCGGGGAGCTGTTTTTT. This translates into CASSPRTGIRNTGELFF.

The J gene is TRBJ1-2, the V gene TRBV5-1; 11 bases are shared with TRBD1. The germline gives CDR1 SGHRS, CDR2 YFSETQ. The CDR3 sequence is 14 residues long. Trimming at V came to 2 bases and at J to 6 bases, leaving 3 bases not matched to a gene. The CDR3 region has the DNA TGCGCCAGCAGCTTAGGACAGGGGGCTGATGGCTACACCTTC. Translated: CASSLGQGADGYTF.